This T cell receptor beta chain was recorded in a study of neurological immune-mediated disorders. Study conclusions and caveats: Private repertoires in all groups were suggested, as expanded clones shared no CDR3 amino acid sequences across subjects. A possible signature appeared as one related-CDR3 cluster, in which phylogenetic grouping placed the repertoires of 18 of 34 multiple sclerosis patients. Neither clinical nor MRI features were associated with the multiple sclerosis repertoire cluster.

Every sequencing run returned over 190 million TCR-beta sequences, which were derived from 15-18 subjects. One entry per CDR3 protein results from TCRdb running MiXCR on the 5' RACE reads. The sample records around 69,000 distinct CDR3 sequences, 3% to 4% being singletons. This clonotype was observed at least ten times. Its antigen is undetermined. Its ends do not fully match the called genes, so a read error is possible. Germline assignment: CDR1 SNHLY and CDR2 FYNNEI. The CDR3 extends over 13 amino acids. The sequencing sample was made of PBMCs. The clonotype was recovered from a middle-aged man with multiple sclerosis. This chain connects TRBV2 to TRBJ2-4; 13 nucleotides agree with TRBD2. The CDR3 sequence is CASSRLAGGPWDF. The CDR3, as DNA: TGTGCCAGCAGTCGACTAGCGGGGGGCCCGTGGGACTTC. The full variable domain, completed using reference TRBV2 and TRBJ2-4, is EPEVTQTPSHQVTQMGQEVILRCVPISNHLYFYWYRQILGQKVEFLVSFYNNEISEKSEIFDDQFSVERPDGSNFTLKIRSTKLEDSAMYFCASSRLAGGPWDFGAGTRLSVL.